This entry lists 2 T cell receptor beta chains sequenced from one sample in a study of T cell responses to AZD1222 COVID-19 vaccine. Sequenced by immunoSEQ multiplex PCR; TCRdb stores in-frame clones only, minus some. The repertoire holds 110,000 to 150,000 clones, with roughly 90% as singletons. Source: peripheral blood, taken on day 0 of AZD1222 vaccination. The receptors come from an adult in good health.

The V and J genes are TRBV5-1 and TRBJ2-2, with 10 bases that match TRBD1. Trimming took 0 bases from V and 5 from J; bases not matched to a gene: 4. The CDR3 is 16 residues long. CDR1 is SGHRS and CDR2 is YFSETQ in the germline V gene. The CDR3 DNA is TGCGCCAGCAGCTTGGATGGGACAGGGGTGACCGGGGAGCTGTTTTTT. This codes for CASSLDGTGVTGELFF. Full variable domain (outside the CDR3, taken from reference TRBV5-1 and TRBJ2-2): KAGVTQTPRYLIKTRGQQVTLSCSPISGHRSVSWYQQTPGQGLQFLFEYFSETQRNKGNFPGRFSGRQFSNSRSEMNVSTLELGDSALYLCASSLDGTGVTGELFFGEGSRLTVL.

The chain carries TRBV18 and TRBJ2-1; D not certain. Germline CDR1 and CDR2: KGHSH and LQKENI. The CDR3 is made up of 17 amino acids. The V gene lost 3 bases and the J gene lost 0 bases, with 15 bases spanning the gap. DNA for the CDR3: TGTGCCAGCTCACCGCCCCAGTCATTCTCCTCCTACAATGAGCAGTTCTTC. Protein: CASSPPQSFSSYNEQFF.